The 24 T cell receptor beta chains below all came from one sample that was sequenced in a study of cytomegalovirus exposure and HLA in healthy donors. It was with 60 Vbeta and 13 Jbeta primers that the PCR ran. Sequenced by immunoSEQ multiplex PCR; TCRdb stores in-frame clones only, minus some. The repertoire holds more than 95,000 clones, with around 66% as singletons. Input material: PBMCs. All receptors derive from a woman in her 50s in good health and CMV-seronegative.

The chain joins TRBV30 to TRBJ1-5; no firm D call. V dropped 1 base and J dropped 0 bases, with 7 bases sitting between them. The V gene's germline CDR1 is GTSNPN and CDR2 SVGIG (reference sequence). The CDR3 length is 14 residues. CDR3 protein: CAWSAVDSNQPQHF. The DNA for the CDR3 is TGTGCCTGGAGTGCGGTAGATAGCAATCAGCCCCAGCATTTT. Drawing the rest from reference TRBV30 and TRBJ1-5, the complete variable domain is SQTIHQWPATLVQPVGSPLSLECTVEGTSNPNLYWYRQAAGRGLQLLFYSVGIGQISSEVPQNLSASRPQDRQFILSSKKLLLSDSGFYLCAWSAVDSNQPQHFGDGTRLSIL.

The rearrangement links TRBV4-1 to TRBJ1-1, with 8 bases that match TRBD1. J was trimmed by 3 bases and V by 3 bases; bases with no gene match: 3. Per germline, CDR1 MGHRA and CDR2 YSYEKL. The CDR3 runs to 14 residues. For the CDR3, the DNA is TGCGCCAGCAGCCATACAGGGGGTTACACTGAAGCTTTCTTT. Translating gives CASSHTGGYTEAFF.

The gene calls are TRBV5-8 and TRBJ1-5; no firm D call. V was cut by 4 bases and J by 2 bases, with 13 bases left in between. The CDR3 length is 15 residues. The germline gives CDR1 SGHTS, CDR2 YDEGEE. The CDR3 sequence: CASSPLGEGNQPQHF. In DNA form, the CDR3 reads TGTGCCAGCAGCCCCCTAGGTGAGGGCAATCAGCCCCAGCATTTT.

DNA for the CDR3: TGTGCCAGCAGCACTAGCGGGGGGGCTCGGGAGACCCAGTACTTC. This translates into CASSTSGGARETQYF. J is TRBJ2-5 and V is TRBV6-1; 13 nucleotides agree with TRBD2. From germline, CDR1 is MNHNS and CDR2 SASEGT. This CDR3 is built from 15 residues. The V and J ends lost 6 bases and 5 bases, in that order; junction bases with no gene match: 6.

V usage is TRBV5-6 and J usage is TRBJ2-7; perhaps TRBD2 as D (6 bases). V lost 4 bases and J 6 bases, leaving 17 bases between the germline ends. Germline V CDR1 and CDR2: SGHDT, YYEEEE. The CDR3 has 14 residues. As DNA, the CDR3 is TGTGCCAGCAGCGGGGGACTGAGGCTACGCGAGCAGTACTTC. Translation gives CASSGGLRLREQYF. Using reference TRBV5-6 and TRBJ2-7 for the parts outside the CDR3, the full variable domain is DAGVTQSPTHLIKTRGQQVTLRCSPKSGHDTVSWYQQALGQGPQFIFQYYEEEERQRGNFPDRFSGHQFPNYSSELNVNALLLGDSALYLCASSGGLRLREQYFGPGTRLTVT.

Only a few counts were recorded for this clone. V usage is TRBV11-2 and J usage is TRBJ2-7; 8 positions agree with TRBD2. CDR3 length: 15 amino acids. CDR1 is SGHAT and CDR2 is FQNNGV in the germline V gene. The V segment lost 5 bases and the J segment 5 bases; nucleotides outside the gene matches: 11. CDR3 residues: CASSLPKRECHEQYF. CDR3 sequence (DNA): TGTGCCAGCAGCCTCCCGAAGCGGGAGTGCCACGAGCAGTACTTC.

The count of this clone is one. The chain joins TRBV28 to TRBJ2-1; TRBD2 agrees at 7 bases. Trimming at V came to 6 bases and at J to 8 bases, leaving 7 bases not matched to a gene. From germline, CDR1 is MDHEN and CDR2 SYDVKM. The CDR3 covers 13 residues. DNA of the CDR3: TGTGCCAGCAGAGGACTAGACGGTTATGAGCAGTTCTTC. Its translation is CASRGLDGYEQFF.

This clone was seen once. The chain carries TRBV19 and TRBJ1-6; D ambiguous. The germline CDR1 and CDR2 sequences are LNHDA and SQIVND (reference sequence). This CDR3 comprises 14 residues. The ends were cut back, 2 bases at V and 8 bases at J, with 10 bases in the middle. DNA of the CDR3: TGTGCCAGTAGTATATCCGCGGATGATTCACCCCTCCACTTT. It translates to CASSISADDSPLHF.

The J gene is TRBJ1-5, the V gene TRBV4-1, with D tentatively TRBD1 (6 bases). This CDR3 comprises 15 residues. Germline V CDR1 and CDR2: MGHRA, YSYEKL. With 1 base removed from V and 4 bases from J, the gap between germline ends came to 11 bases. As DNA, the CDR3 is TGCGCCAGCAGCCAAGTCGGACAGAGAAATCAGCCCCAGCATTTT. The encoded protein is CASSQVGQRNQPQHF.

On this clone itself: The junction does not match germline at one end; this may be a read error. The J gene is TRBJ2-6, the V gene TRBV7-9, with D maybe TRBD2 (5 bases). CDR1 is SEHNR, CDR2 FQNEAQ, per germline (reference sequence). The CDR3 length is 13 residues. The CDR3, as DNA: TGTTCCAGCACACGGGGAGGGGCCAACGTCCTGACTTTC. Protein: CSSTRGGANVLTF.

This chain links TRBV5-4 with TRBJ2-5; 8 nucleotides match TRBD2. After removal of 3 bases from V and 4 bases from J, the junction contained 8 bases not matched to a gene. The CDR3 totals 15 residues. Germline CDR1 SGHNT, CDR2 YYREEE (reference sequence). CDR3 in DNA: TGTGCCAGCAGCTACAAGCGGGAGTGGGGAGAGACCCAGTACTTC. Residues: CASSYKREWGETQYF.

The V and J genes are TRBV30 and TRBJ1-5, with a possible D match to TRBD1 (5 bases). CDR3 length equals 15 residues. Per the germline V gene, CDR1 is GTSNPN and CDR2 is SVGIG (reference sequence). Trimming shortened V by 8 bases and J by 1 base, and 18 bases separated the two germline ends. The CDR3 nucleotides are TGTGCCGGATCTGGAGGGGCCGCCAGCAATCAGCCCCAGCATTTT. Its translation: CAGSGGAASNQPQHF.

There are a few counts of this clone. The rearrangement links TRBV18 to TRBJ2-7, with 8 bases fitting TRBD2. CDR1 and CDR2 (germline): KGHSH, LQKENI. This CDR3 region has 16 residues. V gave up 3 bases and J gave up 1 base; unmatched junction bases: 8. The DNA of the CDR3 is TGTGCCAGCTCACCGCCGAGCGGGAGTACGTCCTACGAGCAGTACTTC. Protein product: CASSPPSGSTSYEQYF.

J is TRBJ1-3 and V is TRBV7-8; D is ambiguous. The CDR3 length is 15 residues. Germline CDR1 SGHVS, CDR2 FQNEAQ. V was pared by 4 bases and J by 0 bases, with 10 bases between. CDR3 sequence reads: CASSSSADSGNTIYF. CDR3 in DNA: TGTGCCAGCAGCTCATCGGCGGACTCTGGAAACACCATATATTTT.

The rearrangement links TRBV27 to TRBJ2-7, with TRBD2 identical over 11 bases. The germline gives CDR1 MNHEY, CDR2 SMNVEV (reference sequence). J lost 3 bases, V lost 6 bases, and 10 bases had no gene match. The CDR3 has 16 residues. In nucleotides, the CDR3 is TGTGCCAGCAGACAGACTAGCGGGAAATTCCTCTACGAGCAGTACTTC. As protein: CASRQTSGKFLYEQYF.

The chain recombines TRBV19 with TRBJ2-4, with D maybe TRBD2 (6 bases). Germline V gene sequence: CDR1 LNHDA, CDR2 SQIVND (reference sequence). The CDR3 runs 18 residues. The V end lost 3 bases, the J end lost 0 bases, and 18 bases lay between the germline ends. CDR3 residues: CASSISGVLFPAKNIQYF. In DNA form, the CDR3 reads TGTGCCAGTAGTATTTCGGGGGTATTGTTTCCAGCCAAAAACATTCAGTACTTC.

This rearrangement joins TRBV7-8 to TRBJ2-5; 8 bases match TRBD1. V lost 5 bases and J lost 7; bases outside the gene matches: 18. CDR3 size: 17 residues. CDR1 is SGHVS, CDR2 FQNEAQ, per germline. The CDR3, as DNA: TGTGCCAGCAGCCCGGACAGGGTTTTCGGGGGTATCAGGACCCAGTACTTC. This gives the protein CASSPDRVFGGIRTQYF.

This clone was counted between two and nine times. The chain couples TRBV5-6 to TRBJ2-5; tentatively, D is TRBD1 (6 bases). The CDR3 has 14 amino acids. The V end was cut by 0 bases, the J end by 4 bases, with 10 bases between. Germline V gene sequence: CDR1 SGHDT, CDR2 YYEEEE. The CDR3 nucleotides are TGTGCCAGCAGCTTGGACGACAGGATAGAGACCCAGTACTTC. Amino acid sequence: CASSLDDRIETQYF. Full variable domain (remainder filled in from reference TRBV5-6 and TRBJ2-5): DAGVTQSPTHLIKTRGQQVTLRCSPKSGHDTVSWYQQALGQGPQFIFQYYEEEERQRGNFPDRFSGHQFPNYSSELNVNALLLGDSALYLCASSLDDRIETQYFGPGTRLLVL.

The chain links TRBV5-5 to TRBJ2-5, with D unclear. V was clipped by 2 bases and J by 5 bases, with 13 bases between them. Germline CDR1 SGHKS, CDR2 YYEKEE (reference sequence). This CDR3 contains 14 residues. The CDR3 DNA follows: TGTGCCAGCAGCTTTAACGAGAGATGGGAGACCCAGTACTTC. Translation: CASSFNERWETQYF. The full variable domain, with the rest looked up from reference TRBV5-5 and TRBJ2-5, is DAGVTQSPTHLIKTRGQQVTLRCSPISGHKSVSWYQQVLGQGPQFIFQYYEKEERGRGNFPDRFSARQFPNYSSELNVNALLLGDSALYLCASSFNERWETQYFGPGTRLLVL.

This clone turned up a few times. The chain has TRBV28 and TRBJ2-3, with D possibly TRBD2 on 7 matching bases. Between the trimmed V and J ends, which lost 6 bases and 3 bases, there was a span of 16 bases. The CDR3 is 15 amino acids. Germline CDR1 MDHEN, CDR2 SYDVKM. The CDR3 DNA follows: TGTGCCAGCAGCCCAGGGGAGGGTCTTACAGATACGCAGTATTTT. Its protein product is CASSPGEGLTDTQYF.

This clone has only one observation. The chain links TRBV6-5 to TRBJ2-7, with a weak D call TRBD1 (6 bases). Germline V gives CDR1 MNHEY, CDR2 SVGAGI. V was pared by 5 bases and J by 4 bases, with 18 bases between. CDR3 size: 15 residues. Written as DNA, the CDR3 is TGTGCCAGCAGTCCCACGGGACAAGGTCCGTACGAGCAGTACTTC. Its protein product is CASSPTGQGPYEQYF.

The chain combines TRBV7-3 with TRBJ2-6; 13 bases match TRBD2. V shed 5 bases, J shed 0 bases, and the junction held 4 bases outside the gene matches. This CDR3 comprises 18 residues. Germline CDR1 SGHTA, CDR2 FQGTGA. The CDR3 sequence is CASSPTSGRASGANVLTF. The CDR3 DNA reads as TGTGCCAGCAGCCCCACTAGCGGGAGGGCCTCTGGGGCCAACGTCCTGACTTTC.

The rearrangement links TRBV18 to TRBJ2-5; 8 bases match TRBD1. CDR3 size: 13 residues. The ends lost 6 bases at V and 5 bases at J; junction bases unmatched: 5. In germline, CDR1 is KGHSH, CDR2 LQKENI. CDR3 residues: CASSRTGMETQYF. CDR3 sequence (DNA): TGTGCCAGCTCTCGGACAGGGATGGAGACCCAGTACTTC.

The gene calls are TRBV19 and TRBJ2-2; a weak D match, TRBD2 (6 bases). The CDR3 has 15 amino acids. The germline CDR1 and CDR2 sequences are LNHDA and SQIVND (reference sequence). Between the trimmed V and J ends, which lost 5 bases and 7 bases, there was a span of 17 bases. CDR3 residues: CASSLIEGLGGELFF. Here the CDR3 DNA reads TGTGCCAGTAGTTTAATTGAGGGACTGGGCGGGGAGCTGTTTTTT. The full variable domain, its missing parts supplied by reference TRBV19 and TRBJ2-2, is DGGITQSPKYLFRKEGQNVTLSCEQNLNHDAMYWYRQDPGQGLRLIYYSQIVNDFQKGDIAEGYSVSREKKESFPLTVTSAQKNPTAFYLCASSLIEGLGGELFFGEGSRLTVL.